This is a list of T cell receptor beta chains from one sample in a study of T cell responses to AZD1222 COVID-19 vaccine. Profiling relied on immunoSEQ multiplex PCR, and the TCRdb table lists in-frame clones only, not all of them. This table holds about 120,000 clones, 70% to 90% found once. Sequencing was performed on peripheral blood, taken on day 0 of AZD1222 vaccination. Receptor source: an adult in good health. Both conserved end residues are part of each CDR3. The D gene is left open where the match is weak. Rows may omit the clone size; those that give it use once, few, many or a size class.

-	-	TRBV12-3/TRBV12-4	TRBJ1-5	CASSLEGQPQHF
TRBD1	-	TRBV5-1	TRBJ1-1	CASSHGTGGTEAFF
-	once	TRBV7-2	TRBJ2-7	CASSLRGSTYEQYF
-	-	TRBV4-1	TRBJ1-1	CASSQVFDRLNTEAFF
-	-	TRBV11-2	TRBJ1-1	CASSLDAVANTEAFF
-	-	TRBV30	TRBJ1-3	CAWSEQFSGNTIYF
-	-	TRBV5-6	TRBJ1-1	CASSLVGTLGTEAFF
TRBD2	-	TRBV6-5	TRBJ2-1	CASSLSGRTYNEQFF
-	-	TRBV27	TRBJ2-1	CASSLLAYSYNEQFF
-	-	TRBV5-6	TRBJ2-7	CASSGPSVYEQYF
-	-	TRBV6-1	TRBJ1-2	CASSELGGANYGYTF